This passage covers 26 T cell receptor beta chains from one sample sequenced in a study of shared clonotypes between healthy human individuals. Profiling relied on immunoSEQ multiplex PCR, and the TCRdb table lists in-frame clones only, not all of them. The sample shows 1.5 million to 2.5 million clones, over 85% of them seen only once. CD45RO-negative cells were positively selected for CCR7, leaving out terminally differentiated effector memory CD45RA+ cells. The specimen sequenced was naive CD8+ T cells sorted from blood. All receptors come from a man between 18 and 35 years old in good health.

V and J are TRBV9 and TRBJ2-3, with 7 positions matching TRBD2. Trimming took 3 bases from V and 2 from J; bases not matched to a gene: 9. The CDR3 is 16 amino acids. CDR1 and CDR2 (germline): SGDLS, YYNGEE. The CDR3: CASSESGGGNTDTQYF. The CDR3 DNA is TGTGCCAGCAGCGAGAGTGGCGGGGGTAACACAGATACGCAGTATTTT.

The V call is TRBV7-9, the J call TRBJ1-1; maybe TRBD1 (5 bases). The CDR3 length is 13 residues. V was cut by 8 bases and J by 6 bases, with 16 bases left in between. Germline values: CDR1 SEHNR, CDR2 FQNEAQ (reference sequence). The CDR3 here is CASEGTMGPEAFF. Here the CDR3 DNA reads TGTGCCAGCGAAGGGACTATGGGTCCTGAAGCTTTCTTT.

The chain links TRBV28 to TRBJ1-1; D is uncertain. Germline CDR1 reads MDHEN; CDR2 reads SYDVKM. The CDR3 contains 12 residues. The V end lost 3 bases, the J end lost 5 bases, and 7 bases lay between the germline ends. The CDR3 DNA is TGTGCCAGCAGTTTCGGTCGGACTGAAGCTTTCTTT. This encodes CASSFGRTEAFF.

The genes are TRBV2 and TRBJ2-7, with D maybe TRBD2 (5 bases). The CDR3 covers 18 residues. In germline, CDR1 is SNHLY, CDR2 FYNNEI. CDR3 sequence reads: CANIIGQQNRGYSYEQYF. For the CDR3, the DNA is TGTGCGAATATCATCGGCCAGCAGAACCGGGGATACTCCTACGAGCAGTACTTC.

The chain carries TRBV27 and TRBJ2-5; D may be TRBD2 (5 bases). Germline V CDR1 and CDR2: MNHEY, SMNVEV (reference sequence). CDR3 size: 14 residues. Trimming left V 5 bases short and J 4 bases short, with 14 bases between. CDR3 residues: CASSPRVLGETQYF. For the CDR3, the DNA is TGTGCCAGCAGTCCGAGGGTCCTCGGAGAGACCCAGTACTTC.

The chain has TRBV6-5 and TRBJ2-1, with TRBD1 matching over 9 bases. V shed 3 bases, J shed 13 bases, and the junction held 7 bases outside the gene matches. The CDR3 contains 13 residues. Germline-derived CDR1 and CDR2 are MNHEY and SVGAGI. The CDR3 loop reads CASSYGTGYSQFF. CDR3 nucleotide sequence: TGTGCCAGCAGTTATGGGACAGGGTATTCACAGTTCTTC.

This chain links TRBV29-1 with TRBJ2-5, with TRBD1 matching 7 bases. Germline V gene data show CDR1 as SQVTM and CDR2 as ANQGSEA. Trimming at V came to 2 bases and at J to 1 base, leaving 7 bases not matched to a gene. The CDR3 is 15 amino acids. Written as DNA, the CDR3 is TGCAGCGTTGAATTGGGGGACAGTTTCCAAGAGACCCAGTACTTC. This translates into CSVELGDSFQETQYF.

The chain combines TRBV19 with TRBJ1-1; a possible D gene is TRBD1 (5 bases). The ends were cut back, 3 bases at V and 6 bases at J, with 14 bases in the middle. This CDR3 region has 14 residues. Germline loops: CDR1 LNHDA, CDR2 SQIVND (reference sequence). In DNA form, the CDR3 reads TGTGCCAGTAGTATGGGACTGAATATACCTGAAGCTTTCTTT. The encoded protein is CASSMGLNIPEAFF.

The sample holds one count of this clone. V usage is TRBV25-1 and J usage is TRBJ2-3; 8 bases are a match to TRBD1. J lost 6 bases, V lost 5 bases, and 7 bases had no gene match. Germline assignment: CDR1 MGHDK and CDR2 SYGVNS. This CDR3 has 14 residues. CDR3 protein: CASSLQGGMDTQYF. CDR3 nucleotide sequence: TGTGCCAGCAGTTTACAGGGGGGAATGGATACGCAGTATTTT.

This rearrangement joins TRBV27 to TRBJ2-7, with D unresolved. CDR3 size: 15 residues. Germline assignment: CDR1 MNHEY and CDR2 SMNVEV (reference sequence). Trimming removed 1 base from V and 3 bases from J, with 13 bases in between. DNA of the CDR3: TGTGCCAGCAGTTTATACCCAAGTATGGACTACGAGCAGTACTTC. Encoded protein: CASSLYPSMDYEQYF.

In regard to this clone: The sample holds other DNA sequences that translate to the same CDR3. The chain is built from TRBV27 and TRBJ2-7, with 9 positions matching TRBD2. Germline values: CDR1 MNHEY, CDR2 SMNVEV (reference sequence). This CDR3 is built from 14 residues. J gave up 4 bases and V 2 bases, and 3 bases lay outside the gene matches. CDR3 loop: CASSLGGGAYEQYF. CDR3 sequence (DNA): TGTGCCAGCAGTTTAGGCGGGGGGGCATACGAGCAGTACTTC.

The chain couples TRBV5-1 to TRBJ2-7, with a tentative D call TRBD2 (7 bases). The germline CDR1 and CDR2 sequences are SGHRS and YFSETQ. The CDR3 has 14 amino acids. V gave up 4 bases and J gave up 3 bases, with 14 bases separating them. The CDR3 DNA sequence: TGCGCCAGCAGCCCTAGGGGGGAGGGCTACGAGCAGTACTTC. Residues: CASSPRGEGYEQYF.

The rearrangement uses TRBV5-6 and TRBJ1-3; D gene uncertain. Germline V gene lookup returns CDR1 SGHDT and CDR2 YYEEEE. This CDR3 region has 14 residues. V gave up 2 bases and J gave up 2 bases, with 8 bases separating them. The CDR3 bases are TGTGCCAGCAGCTTCGGAGTGGCTGGAAACACCATATATTTT. Translation gives CASSFGVAGNTIYF.

The chain combines TRBV9 with TRBJ2-7; the D is unclear. Deletions cut 4 bases from V and 6 bases from J, with 20 bases between. Per the germline V gene, CDR1 is SGDLS and CDR2 is YYNGEE. This CDR3 is 15 amino acids long. The chain's CDR3 is CASSTVDLGISEQYF. In DNA form, the CDR3 reads TGTGCCAGCAGCACCGTAGATTTAGGGATCAGCGAGCAGTACTTC.

This clone was recorded once. The chain is built from TRBV5-1 and TRBJ1-1; possible D gene TRBD1, 6 bases. Germline V gene data show CDR1 as SGHRS and CDR2 as YFSETQ. The V end was cut by 0 bases, the J end by 0 bases, with 18 bases between. This CDR3 spans 18 amino acids. The CDR3 bases are TGCGCCAGCAGCTTGGAACTGCGTTGGACAGAAATGAACACTGAAGCTTTCTTT. Translated: CASSLELRWTEMNTEAFF.

J is TRBJ1-5 and V is TRBV2; D gene ambiguous. With 7 bases removed from V and 6 bases from J, the gap between germline ends came to 16 bases. This CDR3 contains 14 residues. CDR1 is SNHLY and CDR2 is FYNNEI in the germline V gene. CDR3 residues: CASTPGRGLQPQHF. In DNA, the CDR3 is TGTGCCAGCACCCCCGGGCGGGGTCTTCAGCCCCAGCATTTT.

The chain couples TRBV27 to TRBJ2-7; D is perhaps TRBD2 (6 bases). Germline assignment: CDR1 MNHEY and CDR2 SMNVEV (reference sequence). CDR3 size: 11 residues. Between the trimmed V and J ends, which lost 2 bases and 9 bases, there was a span of 8 bases. CDR3 loop: CASSLGGTQYF. In DNA form, the CDR3 reads TGTGCCAGCAGTTTAGGAGGGACGCAGTACTTC.

V and J are TRBV9 and TRBJ2-1; D remains unclear. The length of the CDR3 is 11 residues. Germline V gene data show CDR1 as SGDLS and CDR2 as YYNGEE. Trimming cost V 5 bases and J 10 bases, with 10 bases left between them. The CDR3 region is CASSLNGEQFF. CDR3 nucleotide sequence: TGTGCCAGCAGTTTAAACGGGGAGCAGTTCTTC.

V and J are TRBV7-6 and TRBJ2-7, with D unclear. Between the trimmed V and J ends, which lost 5 bases and 5 bases, there was a span of 16 bases. The CDR3 is 14 amino acids. CDR1 is SGHVS, CDR2 FNYEAQ, per germline. In DNA, the CDR3 is TGTGCCAGCAGCCGGACCCTAGTGGAACACGAGCAGTACTTC. It is translated as CASSRTLVEHEQYF.

J is TRBJ2-5 and V is TRBV5-1, with TRBD2 identical over 8 bases. With V trimmed by 6 bases and J by 2 bases, 12 bases remained unmatched. This CDR3 is 16 amino acids long. Germline V gene data show CDR1 as SGHRS and CDR2 as YFSETQ. The chain's CDR3 is CASTQQLAGDQETQYF. The CDR3, as DNA: TGCGCCAGCACCCAGCAGCTAGCGGGCGATCAAGAGACCCAGTACTTC.

CDR3 protein: CASSELAGASTDTQYF. In DNA form, the CDR3 reads TGTGCCAGCAGCGAACTAGCGGGAGCGTCCACAGATACGCAGTATTTT. The rearrangement links TRBV11-2 to TRBJ2-3; 11 bases match TRBD2. The CDR3 runs to 16 residues. Germline lookup yields CDR1 SGHAT and CDR2 FQNNGV. Germline trimming cut 5 bases from V and 2 bases from J; bases unmatched to any gene: 6.

CDR3 residues: CASSDLQGYEQYF. In DNA form, the CDR3 reads TGCGCCAGCAGTGATCTACAGGGCTACGAGCAGTACTTC. The chain uses TRBV10-1 and TRBJ2-7; TRBD1 might be the D (6 bases). In germline, CDR1 is WNHNN, CDR2 SYGVQD (reference sequence). The CDR3 extends over 13 amino acids. V lost 3 bases to trimming and J lost 3 bases, with 9 bases between them.

The chain recombines TRBV5-5 with TRBJ2-7, with D unresolved. The CDR3 is made up of 13 amino acids. The germline V gene has CDR1 SGHKS and CDR2 YYEKEE (reference sequence). Trimming removed 2 bases at V and 5 bases at J, with 11 bases between. The CDR3 DNA sequence: TGTGCCAGCAGCTTTTACGGGTTACACGAGCAGTACTTC. Amino acids: CASSFYGLHEQYF. The variable domain in full, with the rest retrieved from reference TRBV5-5 and TRBJ2-7, is DAGVTQSPTHLIKTRGQQVTLRCSPISGHKSVSWYQQVLGQGPQFIFQYYEKEERGRGNFPDRFSARQFPNYSSELNVNALLLGDSALYLCASSFYGLHEQYFGPGTRLTVT.

The rearrangement joins TRBV27 to TRBJ1-3; TRBD1 matches 9 bases. This CDR3 has 16 residues. Germline CDR1 reads MNHEY; CDR2 reads SMNVEV (reference sequence). The junction had 8 bases not matched to a gene; V was cut back by 8 bases and J by 0 bases. The CDR3 sequence is CASAQTGGYSGNTIYF. The CDR3 nucleotides read TGTGCCAGCGCCCAGACAGGGGGTTACTCTGGAAACACCATATATTTT.

This chain uses TRBV10-3 with TRBJ2-5, with D possibly matching TRBD1 (6 bases). Deletions cut 7 bases from V and 2 bases from J, with 14 bases between. CDR1 ENHRY and CDR2 SYGVKD come from the germline V gene. The CDR3 contains 14 residues. The CDR3 loop reads CAITSDSTQETQYF. DNA for the CDR3: TGTGCCATCACCTCGGACAGCACTCAAGAGACCCAGTACTTC.

This chain links TRBV7-9 with TRBJ2-7; 7 bases fit TRBD1. The CDR3 is 12 amino acids. Trimming cost V 4 bases and J 6 bases; bases outside gene matches: 3. The germline V gene encodes CDR1 SEHNR and CDR2 FQNEAQ (reference sequence). Here the CDR3 DNA reads TGTGCCAGCAGCTCAGCAGGGGGCGAGCAGTACTTC. Translation gives CASSSAGGEQYF.